These T cell receptor beta chains were read from a single sample in a study of blood T cell repertoires in COVID-19. Using immunoSEQ multiplex PCR, the repertoire was profiled, and TCRdb retains in-frame clones only, with some absent. Counted here are 180,000 or so clones, about 82% occurring once; the ten biggest clones make up approximately 5%. The sequenced sample was PBMCs or T cells enriched from blood (not recorded which). Receptors were obtained from a man in his forties with acute COVID-19. Both conserved end residues are part of each CDR3. D genes are given only for firm matches. The size of a clone is reported for some rows only, either as once, few or many, or as a class for expanded clones.

J | D | size | V | CDR3 | DNA
TRBJ2-3 | - | - | TRBV6-5 | CASSYERRTDTQYF | TGTGCCAGCAGTTACGAAAGGAGGACAGATACGCAGTATTTT
TRBJ2-7 | - | - | TRBV19 | CASSPREDKFYEQYF | TGTGCCAGTAGTCCCCGAGAGGACAAATTCTACGAGCAGTACTTC
TRBJ2-1 | - | - | TRBV5-1 | CASSLDSGEQFF | TGCGCCAGCAGCTTGGACAGCGGGGAGCAGTTCTTC
TRBJ2-7 | - | - | TRBV27 | CASSLASTGSYEQYF | TGTGCCAGCAGTTTAGCCTCCACCGGCTCCTACGAGCAGTACTTC
TRBJ2-7 | TRBD1 | - | TRBV28 | CASSLSPGQDSYEQYF | TGTGCCAGCAGTTTAAGCCCGGGACAGGACTCCTACGAGCAGTACTTC
TRBJ2-6 | TRBD1 | once | TRBV4-1 | CASSPHGQGVFGANVLTF | TGCGCCAGCAGCCCCCACGGACAGGGGGTATTTGGGGCCAACGTCCTGACTTTC
TRBJ2-1 | TRBD2 | - | TRBV7-9 | CASDTSALGDEQFF | TGTGCCAGCGATACTAGCGCCCTGGGGGATGAGCAGTTCTTC
TRBJ1-1 | - | - | TRBV27 | CASSTSTGNTEAFF | -
TRBJ2-7 | - | once | TRBV7-2 | CASSLTRPYEQYF | TGTGCCAGCAGCTTAACCAGGCCCTACGAGCAGTACTTC
TRBJ2-7 | TRBD1 | - | TRBV7-9 | CASSSHRGQYSYEQYF | TGTGCCAGCAGCTCACACAGGGGTCAATACTCCTACGAGCAGTACTTC
TRBJ2-7 | - | - | TRBV21-1 | CASSRTGGTYEQYF | TGTGCCAGCAGCAGGACAGGGGGTACGTACGAGCAGTACTTC
TRBJ2-3 | - | - | TRBV5-4 | CASSSMAMSGDTQYF | TGTGCCAGCAGCTCAATGGCAATGTCAGGGGATACGCAGTATTTT
TRBJ1-1 | - | - | TRBV6-5 | CASSTRGGNTEAFF | TGTGCCAGCAGCACCCGGGGGGGGAACACTGAAGCTTTCTTT
TRBJ2-1 | TRBD2 | - | TRBV6-5 | CASKPGLSNEQFF | TGTGCCAGCAAGCCGGGACTATCAAATGAGCAGTTCTTC
TRBJ1-6 | - | - | TRBV30 | CAWRGQGGSPLHF | TGTGCCTGGAGGGGGCAGGGAGGGTCACCCCTCCACTTT
TRBJ2-3 | - | - | TRBV19 | CASSIGAGETDTQYF | TGTGCCAGTAGTATAGGGGCAGGGGAAACAGATACGCAGTATTTT
TRBJ1-1 | - | - | TRBV5-5 | CASSLDQGITEAFF | TGTGCCAGCAGCTTGGATCAGGGTATCACTGAAGCTTTCTTT
TRBJ2-2 | - | few | TRBV27 | CASSLYKTGTGELFF | TGTGCCAGCAGTTTATACAAGACAGGTACCGGGGAGCTGTTTTTT
TRBJ2-1 | TRBD1 | once | TRBV5-5 | CASSFGQGGDNEQFF | TGTGCCAGCAGCTTCGGACAGGGGGGTGACAATGAGCAGTTCTTC
TRBJ1-5 | TRBD1 | - | TRBV27 | CASQGGRYQPQHF | TGTGCCTCTCAGGGGGGAAGATATCAGCCCCAGCATTTT
TRBJ2-7 | - | - | TRBV20-1 | CSAVQGYEQYF | TGCAGTGCAGTACAGGGCTACGAGCAGTACTTC
TRBJ2-2 | - | - | TRBV30 | CAWLQYTGELFF | TGTGCCTGGTTGCAGTACACCGGGGAGCTGTTTTTT
TRBJ1-1 | TRBD1 | - | TRBV4-1 | CASGGDRANTEAFF | TGCGCCAGCGGAGGGGACAGGGCGAACACTGAAGCTTTCTTT
TRBJ2-5 | TRBD1 | - | TRBV19 | CASSISLPGQGTQETQYF | TGTGCCAGTAGTATTTCCCTCCCGGGACAGGGGACCCAAGAGACCCAGTACTTC
TRBJ1-2 | - | - | TRBV7-3 | CASSQGEDYGYTF | TGTGCCAGCAGTCAAGGGGAGGACTATGGCTACACCTTC
TRBJ1-1 | - | few | TRBV3-1/TRBV3-2 | CASSQVQGIGTEAFF | TGTGCCAGCAGCCAAGTACAGGGAATCGGCACTGAAGCTTTCTTT
TRBJ2-3 | TRBD2 | - | TRBV7-3 | CASSPRPGPAGVTDTQYF | TGTGCCAGCAGCCCGAGACCCGGCCCAGCGGGAGTGACAGATACGCAGTATTTT
TRBJ1-1 | - | - | TRBV9 | CASSVAMNTEAFF | TGTGCCAGCAGCGTAGCTATGAACACTGAAGCTTTCTTT
TRBJ2-2 | TRBD2 | - | TRBV6-5 | CATTFSGGNTGELFF | TGTGCCACCACCTTTTCGGGGGGAAACACCGGGGAGCTGTTTTTT
TRBJ2-2 | TRBD1 | - | TRBV25-1 | CASSVTGGRDGGELFF | TGTGCCAGCAGTGTAACAGGGGGACGTGATGGCGGGGAGCTGTTTTTT
TRBJ1-6 | - | once | TRBV6-5 | CASSPRGGFSSPLHF | TGTGCCAGCAGTCCCAGGGGAGGGTTTAGTTCACCCCTCCACTTT
TRBJ2-5 | TRBD2 | - | TRBV6-5 | CASSYGLAGETQYF | TGTGCCAGCAGTTACGGGCTAGCGGGAGAGACCCAGTACTTC
TRBJ1-1 | - | few | TRBV15 | CATSRASDTEAFF | TGTGCCACCAGCAGAGCCTCAGACACTGAAGCTTTCTTT
TRBJ1-6 | - | once | TRBV6-5 | CASSPPGFNSPLHF | TGTGCCAGCAGTCCCCCCGGGTTTAATTCACCCCTCCACTTT
TRBJ2-5 | TRBD1 | - | TRBV18 | CASSPPRGTGSGTQYF | TGTGCCAGCTCACCACCGCGAGGGACAGGGTCGGGGACCCAGTACTTC
TRBJ2-1 | TRBD1 | - | TRBV5-1 | CASSLTGTGGYNEQFF | TGCGCCAGCAGCTTAACCGGGACAGGGGGCTACAATGAGCAGTTCTTC
TRBJ2-7 | TRBD2 | - | TRBV4-1 | CASALAGAHEQYF | TGCGCCAGCGCTCTAGCGGGAGCCCACGAGCAGTACTTC
TRBJ2-6 | - | - | TRBV7-9 | CASSSWAAHSYSGANVLTF | TGTGCCAGCAGCTCCTGGGCAGCCCACAGTTACTCTGGGGCCAACGTCCTGACTTTC
TRBJ2-1 | - | - | TRBV3-1/TRBV3-2 | CASSLLGEDNEQFF | TGTGCCAGCAGCCTCTTAGGAGAAGACAATGAGCAGTTCTTC
TRBJ1-1 | - | - | TRBV6-5 | CASSYNGGRNTEAFF | TGTGCCAGCAGTTACAATGGGGGCCGGAACACTGAAGCTTTCTTT
TRBJ2-7 | TRBD1 | - | TRBV28 | CASRGTGVYEQYF | TGTGCCAGCAGGGGGACAGGGGTTTACGAGCAGTACTTC
TRBJ2-5 | TRBD1 | - | TRBV28 | CASRGRRQGAGETQYF | TGTGCCAGCAGAGGTAGAAGGCAGGGGGCGGGGGAGACCCAGTACTTC
TRBJ1-5 | - | - | TRBV15 | CATSIYREGPQHF | TGTGCCACCAGCATTTACAGGGAAGGGCCCCAGCATTTT
TRBJ1-5 | - | few | TRBV6-5 | CASSYGPGFPQHF | TGTGCCAGCAGTTACGGTCCCGGGTTCCCCCAGCATTTT
TRBJ2-2 | TRBD2 | many | TRBV2 | CASSDRPTSGYTGELFF | TGTGCCAGCAGCGACCGTCCGACTAGCGGGTACACCGGGGAGCTGTTTTTT
TRBJ1-5 | - | once | TRBV4-2 | CASSQGSQPQHF | TGTGCCAGCAGCCAAGGGAGTCAGCCCCAGCATTTT
TRBJ2-1 | - | - | TRBV19 | CASRGGLISNEQFF | TGTGCCAGTAGAGGCGGGTTGATCTCCAATGAGCAGTTCTTC
TRBJ2-4 | - | once | TRBV7-9 | CASSDNENIQYF | TGTGCCAGCAGCGACAATGAAAACATTCAGTACTTC
TRBJ1-3 | - | few | TRBV3-1/TRBV3-2 | CASSQAKLYRAGNTIYF | TGTGCCAGCAGCCAAGCCAAACTTTACAGGGCTGGAAACACCATATATTTT
TRBJ1-5 | - | - | TRBV30 | CAWSESPGRNQPQHF | TGTGCCTGGAGTGAAAGTCCAGGGAGGAATCAGCCCCAGCATTTT
TRBJ1-3 | - | few | TRBV28 | CASSGGEAGNTIYF | TGTGCCAGCAGCGGGGGGGAGGCTGGAAACACCATATATTTT
TRBJ1-6 | - | - | TRBV6-5 | CASRRTANSPLHF | TGTGCCAGCAGACGGACAGCTAATTCACCCCTCCACTTT
TRBJ1-5 | TRBD1 | - | TRBV2 | CAISMDRWNQPQHF | TGTGCCATATCTATGGACAGGTGGAATCAGCCCCAGCATTTT